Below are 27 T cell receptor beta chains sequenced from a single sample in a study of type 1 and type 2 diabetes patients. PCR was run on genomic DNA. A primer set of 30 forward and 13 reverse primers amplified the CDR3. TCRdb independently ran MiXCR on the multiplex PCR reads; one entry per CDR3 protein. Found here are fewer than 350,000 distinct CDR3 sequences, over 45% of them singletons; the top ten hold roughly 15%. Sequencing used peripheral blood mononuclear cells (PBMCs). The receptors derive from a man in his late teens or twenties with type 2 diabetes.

The CDR3, as DNA: TGTGCCAGCAGGCAGAGGCAGGGAGGTCAGCCCCAGCATTTT. It yields the protein CASRQRQGGQPQHF. J is TRBJ1-5 and V is TRBV7-4, with TRBD1 as a possible D gene (5 bases). Trimming stripped 6 bases from V and 6 bases from J, with 15 bases between. Germline V gives CDR1 SGHVT, CDR2 SQSDAQ. The length of the CDR3 is 14 residues.

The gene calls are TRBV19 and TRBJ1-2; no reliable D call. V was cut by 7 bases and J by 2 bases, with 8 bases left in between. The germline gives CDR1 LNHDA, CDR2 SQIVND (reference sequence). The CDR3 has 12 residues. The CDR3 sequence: CASNRGNYGYTF. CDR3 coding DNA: TGTGCCAGTAATCGCGGCAACTATGGCTACACCTTC.

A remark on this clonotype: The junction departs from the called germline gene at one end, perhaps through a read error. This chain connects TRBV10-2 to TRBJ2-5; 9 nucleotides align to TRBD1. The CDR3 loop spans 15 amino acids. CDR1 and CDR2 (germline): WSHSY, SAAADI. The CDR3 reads CASREIGQGQEAQYF. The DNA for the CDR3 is TGCGCCAGCAGAGAGATCGGACAGGGGCAAGAGGCCCAGTACTTC.

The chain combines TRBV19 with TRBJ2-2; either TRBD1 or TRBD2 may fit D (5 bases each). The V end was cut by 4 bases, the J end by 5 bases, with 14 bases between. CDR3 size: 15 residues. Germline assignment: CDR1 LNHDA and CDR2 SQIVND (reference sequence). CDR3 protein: CASSKPGTLTGELFF. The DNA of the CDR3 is TGTGCCAGTAGTAAGCCCGGGACCCTGACCGGGGAGCTGTTTTTT.

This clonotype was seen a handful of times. The CDR3 DNA sequence: TGCAGCGTCAGGGTTGGTGAAAAACTGTTTTTT. Its protein product is CSVRVGEKLFF. The chain combines TRBV29-1 with TRBJ1-4; D is possibly TRBD1 (5 bases). The V end lost 6 bases, the J end lost 7 bases, and 9 bases lay between the germline ends. CDR3 length: 11 residues. Germline-derived CDR1 and CDR2 are SQVTM and ANQGSEA.

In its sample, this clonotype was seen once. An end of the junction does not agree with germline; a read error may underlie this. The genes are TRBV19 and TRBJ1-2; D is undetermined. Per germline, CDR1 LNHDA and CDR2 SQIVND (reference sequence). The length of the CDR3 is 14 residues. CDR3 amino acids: CASSFTPDTRGYAF. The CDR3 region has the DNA TGTGCCAGTAGTTTCACCCCGGATACCCGTGGCTACGCCTTC. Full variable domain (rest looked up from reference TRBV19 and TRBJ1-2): DGGITQSPKYLFRKEGQNVTLSCEQNLNHDAMYWYRQDPGQGLRLIYYSQIVNDFQKGDIAEGYSVSREKKESFPLTVTSAQKNPTAFYLCASSFTPDTRGYAFGSGTRLTVV.

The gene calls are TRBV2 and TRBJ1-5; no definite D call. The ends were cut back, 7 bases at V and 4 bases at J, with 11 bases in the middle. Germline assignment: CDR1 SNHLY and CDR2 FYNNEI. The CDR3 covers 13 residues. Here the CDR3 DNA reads TGTGCCAGCAACAATCAGGAAAATCAGCCCCAGCATTTT. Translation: CASNNQENQPQHF.

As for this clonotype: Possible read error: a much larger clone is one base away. DNA of the CDR3: TGTGCCCGGAACAGGGGGAATGAAAAACTGTTTTTT. Translated, it gives CARNRGNEKLFF. The chain carries TRBV30 and TRBJ1-4, with TRBD1 matching over 8 bases. V dropped 8 bases and J dropped 5; count of bases not matched to a gene: 4. This CDR3 has 12 residues. Germline loops: CDR1 GTSNPN, CDR2 SVGIG (reference sequence).

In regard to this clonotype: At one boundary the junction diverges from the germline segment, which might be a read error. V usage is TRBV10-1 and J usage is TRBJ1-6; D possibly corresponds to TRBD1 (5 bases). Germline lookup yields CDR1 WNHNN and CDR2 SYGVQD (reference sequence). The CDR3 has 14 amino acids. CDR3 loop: CASSEGVWNSPLRF. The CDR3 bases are TGCGCCAGCAGTGAAGGGGTCTGGAATTCACCCCTCCGCTTT.

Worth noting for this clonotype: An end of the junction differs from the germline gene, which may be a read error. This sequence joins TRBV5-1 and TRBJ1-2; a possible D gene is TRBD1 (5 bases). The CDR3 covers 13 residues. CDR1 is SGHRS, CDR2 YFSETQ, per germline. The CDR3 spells CASSLTGSDGYTF. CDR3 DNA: TGTGCCAGCAGCTTAACAGGATCGGATGGCTACACCTTC.

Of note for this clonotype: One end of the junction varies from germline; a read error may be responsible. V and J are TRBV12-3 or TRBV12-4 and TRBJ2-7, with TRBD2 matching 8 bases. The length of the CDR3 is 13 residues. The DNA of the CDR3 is TGTGCCATTGTGAGCGGGGGTCCCTACGAGCAGTATTTC. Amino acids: CAIVSGGPYEQYF.

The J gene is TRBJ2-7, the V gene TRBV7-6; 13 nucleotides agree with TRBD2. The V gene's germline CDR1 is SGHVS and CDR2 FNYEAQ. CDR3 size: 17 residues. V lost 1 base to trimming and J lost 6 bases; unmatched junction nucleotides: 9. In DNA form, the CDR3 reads TGTGCCAGCAGCTTAGGCGTACTAGCGGGGGGGCAAGGCGAGCAGTACTTC. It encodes CASSLGVLAGGQGEQYF.

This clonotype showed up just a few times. The CDR3 sequence is CASSGQGHSPLHF. In DNA, the CDR3 is TGTGCCAGCAGTGGACAGGGCCATTCACCCCTCCACTTT. V usage is TRBV2 and J usage is TRBJ1-6, with 7 bases aligning to TRBD1. The CDR3 is made up of 13 amino acids. The V segment lost 4 bases and the J segment 8 bases; nucleotides outside the gene matches: 2. CDR1 is SNHLY, CDR2 FYNNEI, per germline.

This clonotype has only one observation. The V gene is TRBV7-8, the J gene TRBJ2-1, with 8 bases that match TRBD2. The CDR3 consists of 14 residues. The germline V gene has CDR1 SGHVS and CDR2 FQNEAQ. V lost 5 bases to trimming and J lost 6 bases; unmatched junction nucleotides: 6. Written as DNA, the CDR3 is TGTGCCAGCAGCCACCCGGGACTAGGCAATGAGCAGTTCTTC. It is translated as CASSHPGLGNEQFF.

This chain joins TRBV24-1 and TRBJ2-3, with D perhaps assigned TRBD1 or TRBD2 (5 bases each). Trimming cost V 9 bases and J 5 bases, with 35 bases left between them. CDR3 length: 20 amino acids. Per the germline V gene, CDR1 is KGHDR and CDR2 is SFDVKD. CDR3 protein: CATRRVGASERNTAGDTQYF. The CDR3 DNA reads TGTGCCACCCGCAGGGTAGGGGCGAGCGAACGGAACACCGCGGGAGATACGCAGTATTTT.

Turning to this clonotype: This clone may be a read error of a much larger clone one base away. The CDR3 sequence: CASSFGPYGQFF. DNA for the CDR3: TGTGCCAGCAGTTTTGGGCCCTATGGGCAGTTCTTC. The chain is built from TRBV7-9 and TRBJ2-1; D gene unclear. The germline gives CDR1 SEHNR, CDR2 FQNEAQ (reference sequence). V was clipped by 6 bases and J by 12 bases, with 15 bases between them. The CDR3 is 12 amino acids.

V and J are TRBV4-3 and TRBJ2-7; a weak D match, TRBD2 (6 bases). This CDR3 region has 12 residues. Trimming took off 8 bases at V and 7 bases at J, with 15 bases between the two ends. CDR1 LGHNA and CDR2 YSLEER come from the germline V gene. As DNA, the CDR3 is TGCGCCAGCGGCTCGGGACTTCAGGAGCAGTACTTC. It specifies CASGSGLQEQYF.

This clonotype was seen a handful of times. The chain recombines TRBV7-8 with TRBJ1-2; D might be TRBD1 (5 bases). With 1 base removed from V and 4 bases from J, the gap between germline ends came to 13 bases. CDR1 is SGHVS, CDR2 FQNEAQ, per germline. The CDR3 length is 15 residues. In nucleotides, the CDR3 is TGTGCCAGCAGCTTAGACGGCAGGGTTGGCTATGGCTACACCTTC. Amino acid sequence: CASSLDGRVGYGYTF.

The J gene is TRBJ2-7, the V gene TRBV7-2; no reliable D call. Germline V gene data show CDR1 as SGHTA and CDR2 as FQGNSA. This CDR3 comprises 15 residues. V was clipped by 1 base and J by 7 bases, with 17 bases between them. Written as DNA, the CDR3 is TGTGCCAGCAGCTTAGTCCGGCAGGCGTTGGGAGAGCAGTACTTC. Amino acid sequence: CASSLVRQALGEQYF.

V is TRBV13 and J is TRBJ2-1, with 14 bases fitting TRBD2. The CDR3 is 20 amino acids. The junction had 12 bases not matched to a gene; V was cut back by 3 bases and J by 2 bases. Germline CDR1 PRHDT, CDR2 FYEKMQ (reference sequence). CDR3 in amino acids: CASSFTGLAGGGVPYNEQFF. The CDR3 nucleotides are TGTGCCAGCAGCTTTACCGGACTAGCGGGAGGCGGGGTGCCCTACAATGAGCAGTTCTTC.

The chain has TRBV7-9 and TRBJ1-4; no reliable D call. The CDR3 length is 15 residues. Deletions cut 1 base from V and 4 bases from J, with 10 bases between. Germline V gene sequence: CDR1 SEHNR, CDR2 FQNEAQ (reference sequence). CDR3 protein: CASSLGRIHNEKLFF. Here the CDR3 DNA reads TGTGCCAGCAGCTTAGGTCGGATCCATAATGAAAAACTGTTTTTT.

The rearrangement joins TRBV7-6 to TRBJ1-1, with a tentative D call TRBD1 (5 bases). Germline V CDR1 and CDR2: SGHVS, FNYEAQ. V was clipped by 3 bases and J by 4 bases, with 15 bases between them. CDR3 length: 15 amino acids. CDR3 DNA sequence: TGTGCCAGCAGCTTGGGGGAGGGAGGAGGCACTGAAGCTTTCTTT. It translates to CASSLGEGGGTEAFF.

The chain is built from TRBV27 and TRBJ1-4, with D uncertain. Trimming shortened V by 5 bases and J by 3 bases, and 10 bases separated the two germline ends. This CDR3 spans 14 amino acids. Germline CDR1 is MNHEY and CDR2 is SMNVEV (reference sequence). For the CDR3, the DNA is TGTGCCAGCAGTCCGAAGGGCCCTAATGAAAAACTGTTTTTT. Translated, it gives CASSPKGPNEKLFF.

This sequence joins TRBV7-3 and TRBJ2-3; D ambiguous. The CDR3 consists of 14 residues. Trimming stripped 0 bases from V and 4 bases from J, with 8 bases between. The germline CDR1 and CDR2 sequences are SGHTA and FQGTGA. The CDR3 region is CASSLTRSADTQYF. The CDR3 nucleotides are TGTGCCAGCAGCTTAACACGAAGCGCAGATACGCAGTATTTT.

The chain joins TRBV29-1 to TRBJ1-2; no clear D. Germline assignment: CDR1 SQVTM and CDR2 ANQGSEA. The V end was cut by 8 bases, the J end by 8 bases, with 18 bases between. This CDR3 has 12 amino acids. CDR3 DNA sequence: TGCAGCTGGGGATCGGGAGACTTCGGCTACACCTTC. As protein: CSWGSGDFGYTF.

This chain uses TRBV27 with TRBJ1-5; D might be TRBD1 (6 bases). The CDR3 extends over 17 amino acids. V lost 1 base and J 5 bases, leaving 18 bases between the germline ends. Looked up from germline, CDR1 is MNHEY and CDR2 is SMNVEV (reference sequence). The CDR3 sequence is CASSLYLPTGFDQPQHF. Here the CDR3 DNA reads TGTGCCAGCAGTTTATACCTCCCCACAGGGTTCGATCAGCCCCAGCATTTT.

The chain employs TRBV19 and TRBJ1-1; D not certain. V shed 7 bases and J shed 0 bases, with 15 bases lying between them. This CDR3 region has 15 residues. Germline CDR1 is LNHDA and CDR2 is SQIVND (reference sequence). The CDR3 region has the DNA TGTGCCAGTACCCCAAGCGGGAGGATGAACACTGAAGCTTTCTTT. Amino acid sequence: CASTPSGRMNTEAFF. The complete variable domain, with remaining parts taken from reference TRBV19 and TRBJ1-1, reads DGGITQSPKYLFRKEGQNVTLSCEQNLNHDAMYWYRQDPGQGLRLIYYSQIVNDFQKGDIAEGYSVSREKKESFPLTVTSAQKNPTAFYLCASTPSGRMNTEAFFGQGTRLTVV.